The rows below give T cell receptor beta chains drawn from one sample of a study of T cell repertoires in cytomegalovirus infection. TCRdb re-called the reads with MiXCR, one entry per CDR3 protein. The sample includes about 830,000 distinct CDR3 sequences, roughly 33% seen only once; the top ten take around 12%. Their antigen targets remain unknown. Sequencing used cultured CD8+ T cells from PBMCs, obtained from culture after CMV antigen stimulation. These receptors were collected from a human donor in good health (CMV status not recorded). Some clones in this sample may be carry-over from other donors' samples. Each CDR3 is given without its conserved first and last residue. Each record gives: CDR3 protein, V gene.

cdr3_aa: SVEKRGNTGELF
v_call: TRBV29-1

cdr3_aa: ASSLVARDTEAF
v_call: TRBV28

cdr3_aa: ASRRGLANQPQH
v_call: TRBV27

cdr3_aa: ASSVKDRGRTDTQY
v_call: TRBV19

cdr3_aa: ASSLTSTLGRELF
v_call: TRBV11-3

cdr3_aa: ASSLGGQGTWDEQF
v_call: TRBV7-2

cdr3_aa: ASSLELAGRRNNEQF
v_call: TRBV7-6

cdr3_aa: ASSLWMRQGENEKLF
v_call: TRBV28

cdr3_aa: ASSHDTPGEAF
v_call: TRBV7-9

cdr3_aa: ASSLGELAGGPGLT
v_call: TRBV13

cdr3_aa: ASSPEPDPPRDTQY
v_call: TRBV7-6

cdr3_aa: ASSYSRQFYGYT
v_call: TRBV6-2/TRBV6-3

cdr3_aa: ASSLTPGASNTGELF
v_call: TRBV7-3

cdr3_aa: ASSPGEGSNEKLF
v_call: TRBV5-1

cdr3_aa: ASSPRESGASYNEQF
v_call: TRBV18

cdr3_aa: ASSSLTGNYNQPQH
v_call: TRBV7-8

cdr3_aa: ATSRRGQAGELF
v_call: TRBV15

cdr3_aa: ASSLEGYEQC
v_call: TRBV7-2

cdr3_aa: ASSSQGLHMNTEAF
v_call: TRBV12-3/TRBV12-4

cdr3_aa: ASSPGLGGQNNEQF
v_call: TRBV5-6

cdr3_aa: ASSYAAGGPGGNEQF
v_call: TRBV6-8

cdr3_aa: ASTDSGMGYGYT
v_call: TRBV5-5

cdr3_aa: ASSYSFRGEAF
v_call: TRBV6-5

cdr3_aa: ASSDRKGAF
v_call: TRBV25-1

cdr3_aa: ASSYRPGGWETQY
v_call: TRBV6-6

cdr3_aa: ASNPGGVAYGYT
v_call: TRBV12-3/TRBV12-4

cdr3_aa: ASHRDLSNQPQH
v_call: TRBV19

cdr3_aa: ASSYDRAAGELF
v_call: TRBV6-5

cdr3_aa: ASSLATGTARTGELF
v_call: TRBV7-6

cdr3_aa: ASSLRAFPSTDTQY
v_call: TRBV11-3

cdr3_aa: ATRSWGQDRSGANVLT
v_call: TRBV15

cdr3_aa: ASSPMGPGTQY
v_call: TRBV27

cdr3_aa: ASRANYGYT
v_call: TRBV2

cdr3_aa: ASSDLLAGSSTDTQY
v_call: TRBV6-2/TRBV6-3

cdr3_aa: ASSLGRVTGTQY
v_call: TRBV7-9

cdr3_aa: ASSVYPEGHEKLF
v_call: TRBV6-6

cdr3_aa: AISETNPRARGTGELF
v_call: TRBV10-3

cdr3_aa: ASSFNWGRDTQY
v_call: TRBV28

cdr3_aa: ASSQGVLAGSSSYNEQF
v_call: TRBV4-1

cdr3_aa: ASSPGQGGPTDTQY
v_call: TRBV12-3/TRBV12-4

cdr3_aa: ATSIQGGPEAF
v_call: TRBV15

cdr3_aa: ATSIPGDYNSPLH
v_call: TRBV6-6

cdr3_aa: ASSISEYNEQF
v_call: TRBV7-9

cdr3_aa: ASSFASFEQF
v_call: TRBV7-9

cdr3_aa: ASSDRATGVDEKLF
v_call: TRBV7-9

cdr3_aa: ASSYSRPLPNGYT
v_call: TRBV6-5

cdr3_aa: ASSLRTDGGAQETQY
v_call: TRBV11-2

cdr3_aa: VNSRLGANTGELF
v_call: TRBV6-2/TRBV6-3

cdr3_aa: ASSYRLAREELF
v_call: TRBV6-6

cdr3_aa: ASSVQRPTDTQY
v_call: TRBV9

cdr3_aa: ASRPFDNTEAF
v_call: TRBV5-1

cdr3_aa: ASSPGTNSNQPQH
v_call: TRBV12-3/TRBV12-4

cdr3_aa: ASSASGGAPSSYNEQF
v_call: TRBV9

cdr3_aa: ASSYGGPGGTEAF
v_call: TRBV6-8